The rows below give T cell receptor beta chains drawn from one sample of a study of blood T cell repertoires in COVID-19. The data were produced by immunoSEQ multiplex PCR, yet TCRdb's version contains in-frame clones alone and is incomplete. The table records fewer than 110,000 clones, 85% to 95% of them present only once. The sequenced sample consisted of peripheral blood. These receptors were collected from a man aged 45-65 years with active COVID-19. CDR3s include the opening cysteine and the closing phenylalanine or tryptophan. A D gene is named only where the DNA matches it firmly. Expanded clones are given a class, and other clones once, few, many or no size at all.

j_call | clone_size | d_call | v_call | cdr3_nt | cdr3_aa
TRBJ1-1 | - | - | TRBV5-1 | TGCGCCAGCAGCTTACACTCCAGGGGATCTCGATACACTGAAGCTTTCTTT | CASSLHSRGSRYTEAFF
TRBJ2-1 | - | TRBD2 | TRBV11-2 | TGTGCCAGCAGCCAGGGACTAGCGGGAGAGGGTGAGCAGTTCTTC | CASSQGLAGEGEQFF
TRBJ2-5 | - | - | TRBV7-2 | TGTGCCAGCAGCTTAGGTCCCACAGGGTCAGAGACCCAGTACTTC | CASSLGPTGSETQYF
TRBJ2-1 | - | - | TRBV24-1 | TGTGCCACCAGTGATTTGAAGGGGATCAACAATGAGCAGTTCTTC | CATSDLKGINNEQFF
TRBJ2-7 | - | TRBD2 | TRBV7-2 | TGTGCCAGCAGCTTAGCGGGGGGACTAGCGAACGAGCAGTACTTC | CASSLAGGLANEQYF
TRBJ1-4 | - | - | TRBV19 | TGTGCCAGTAGTATTCAGGTTTCTAATGAAAAACTGTTTTTT | CASSIQVSNEKLFF
TRBJ2-1 | - | TRBD2 | TRBV19 | TGTGCCAGTAAACCCGGTGCGGGAGGGCAATACAATGAGCAGTTCTTC | CASKPGAGGQYNEQFF
TRBJ2-3 | - | - | TRBV9 | TGTGCCAGCAGCGTAGCTAGCGCCCCCACAGATACGCAGTATTTT | CASSVASAPTDTQYF
TRBJ1-2 | - | - | TRBV28 | TGTGCCACCTTCCCCTACGGAGAAAACTATGGCTACACCTTC | CATFPYGENYGYTF
TRBJ1-5 | - | - | TRBV19 | TGTGCCAGTAGAGAGGGCGGGAGCAATCAGCCCCAGCATTTT | CASREGGSNQPQHF
TRBJ1-2 | once | - | TRBV24-1 | TGTGCCACCAGTGACGTCGGGGGGTATGGCTACACCTTC | CATSDVGGYGYTF
TRBJ2-7 | - | TRBD1 | TRBV13 | TGTGCCAGCAGCTACAGGGGGCGGACCTACGAGCAGTACTTC | CASSYRGRTYEQYF
TRBJ1-1 | - | - | TRBV2 | TGTGCCAGCAGCAGAACCGGGGGCACTGAAGCTTTCTTT | CASSRTGGTEAFF
TRBJ2-2 | - | TRBD1 | TRBV10-3 | TGTGCCTCCTCCGGGACAGGGGACACCGGGGAGCTGTTTTTT | CASSGTGDTGELFF
TRBJ1-5 | - | TRBD1 | TRBV19 | TGTGCCAGTACCGGGGACAGGGGAGATCACCAGCCCCAGCATTTT | CASTGDRGDHQPQHF
TRBJ2-1 | - | TRBD2 | TRBV28 | TGTGCCAGCAGTTTATTCGAAAGCGGGAGAAATTGGGAGCAGTTCTTC | CASSLFESGRNWEQFF
TRBJ2-3 | - | TRBD2 | TRBV11-3 | TGTGCCAGCAGCCCTAGCGGGAGGCTTACAGATACGCAGTATTTT | CASSPSGRLTDTQYF
TRBJ2-7 | - | - | TRBV19 | TGTGCCAGTAGCTCACAGTACGAGCAGTACTTC | CASSSQYEQYF
TRBJ2-7 | - | - | TRBV9 | TGTGCCAGCAGCCTTCGGGACTCGTCCTACGAGCAGTACTTC | CASSLRDSSYEQYF
TRBJ1-3 | - | - | TRBV27 | TGTGCCAGCAGTTTGTACAGGCCGGAGAGGGGAAACACCATATATTTT | CASSLYRPERGNTIYF
TRBJ1-1 | - | - | TRBV5-1 | TGCGCCAGCAGCTTGGGAGGGAGCACTGAAGCTTTCTTT | CASSLGGSTEAFF
TRBJ2-7 | - | TRBD1 | TRBV29-1 | TGCAGCGTTGTGACAGGGGGCGAACAGTACTTC | CSVVTGGEQYF
TRBJ2-1 | - | TRBD2 | TRBV12-3/TRBV12-4 | TGTGCCTCCCGGGAGGCAGCTTCCGTTGAGCAGTTCTTC | CASREAASVEQFF
TRBJ1-5 | - | TRBD1 | TRBV27 | TGTGCCAGCAGTTTAATACCCCCGGGACAGAGAAGCAATCAGCCCCAGCATTTT | CASSLIPPGQRSNQPQHF
TRBJ2-7 | once | - | TRBV28 | TGTGCCAGCAGTGGTGAGACTTCGGGGGCCTACGAGCAGTACTTC | CASSGETSGAYEQYF
TRBJ1-1 | - | - | TRBV18 | TGTGCCAGCTCGGGAGGGGGAAACACTGAAGCTTTCTTT | CASSGGGNTEAFF
TRBJ2-5 | once | TRBD1 | TRBV6-5 | TGTGCCAGCAGTTACAGCGCAGGGGGCTTGGGAGAGACCCAGTACTTC | CASSYSAGGLGETQYF
TRBJ2-1 | - | - | TRBV19 | TGTGCCAGTAGTAAGCTCAGGGATTCCTACAATGAGCAGTTCTTC | CASSKLRDSYNEQFF
TRBJ1-5 | - | TRBD1 | TRBV5-5 | TGTGCCAGCAGTACAGGGGTCCAGAATCAGCCCCAGCATTTT | CASSTGVQNQPQHF
TRBJ1-2 | - | - | TRBV2 | TGTGCCAGCAGCGTCGAAGGGGGGGGTTATCGAGGCTACACCTTC | CASSVEGGGYRGYTF
TRBJ1-2 | - | - | TRBV9 | TGTGCCAGCAGCGCCGGGGTCGTTACGGAGGAGGGCTACACCTTC | CASSAGVVTEEGYTF
TRBJ2-7 | - | - | TRBV27 | TGTGCCAGCAGCCCCCGGCAGGGCTTTTACGAGCAGTACTTC | CASSPRQGFYEQYF
TRBJ1-1 | - | - | TRBV9 | TGTGCCAGCAGCGTAGTAGGGGATGGCACTGAAGCTTTCTTT | CASSVVGDGTEAFF
TRBJ2-3 | - | - | TRBV5-4 | TGTGCCAGCAGCTTGGGGCAGGGAACGAAAGATACGCAGTATTTT | CASSLGQGTKDTQYF